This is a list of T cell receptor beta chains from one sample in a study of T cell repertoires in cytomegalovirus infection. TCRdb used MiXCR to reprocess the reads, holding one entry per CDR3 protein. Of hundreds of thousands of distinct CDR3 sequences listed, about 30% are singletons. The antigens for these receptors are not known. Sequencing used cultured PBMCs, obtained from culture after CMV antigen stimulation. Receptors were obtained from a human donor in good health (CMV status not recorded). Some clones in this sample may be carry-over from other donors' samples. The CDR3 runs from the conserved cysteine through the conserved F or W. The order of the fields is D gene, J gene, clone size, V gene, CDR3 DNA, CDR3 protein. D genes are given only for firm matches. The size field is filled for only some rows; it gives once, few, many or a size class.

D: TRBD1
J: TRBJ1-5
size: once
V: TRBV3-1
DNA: TGTGCCAGCAGCCCTTCCGGACAGGGGTCGCAGCCCCAGCATTTT
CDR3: CASSPSGQGSQPQHF

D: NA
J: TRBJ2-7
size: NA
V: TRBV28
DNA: TGTGCCAGCTTGGGTAAGGACCTCGGGTACGAGCAGTACTTC
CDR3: CASLGKDLGYEQYF

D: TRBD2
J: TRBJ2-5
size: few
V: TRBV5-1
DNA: TGCGCCAGCAGCTTGATCGCTAGCGGAGAGACCCAGTACTTC
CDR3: CASSLIASGETQYF

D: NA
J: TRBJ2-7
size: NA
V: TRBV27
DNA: TGTGCCAGCAGTCGAGGAGTCTCCTACGAGCAGTACTTC
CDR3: CASSRGVSYEQYF

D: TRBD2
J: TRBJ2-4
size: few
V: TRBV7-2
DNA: TGTGCCAGCAGCCATCGGACTAGCGGGAGTGTCAAAAACATTCAGTACTTC
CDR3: CASSHRTSGSVKNIQYF

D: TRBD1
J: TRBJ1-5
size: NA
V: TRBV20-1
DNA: TGCAGTGCTAGAGCCTGGGACAGGGAAGGGCCCCAGCATTTT
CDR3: CSARAWDREGPQHF

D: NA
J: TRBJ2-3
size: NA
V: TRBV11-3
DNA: TGTGCCAGCAGCTTAGGGTTCAGAGCTACGCAGTATTTT
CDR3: CASSLGFRATQYF

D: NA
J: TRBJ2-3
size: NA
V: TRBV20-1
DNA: TGCAGTGCTGGACCCGTCGATACGCAGTATTTT
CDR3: CSAGPVDTQYF

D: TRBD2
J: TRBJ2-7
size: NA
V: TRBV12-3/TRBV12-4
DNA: TGTGCCAGCACTGGGGGGGGAGGGCAGTACTTC
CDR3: CASTGGGGQYF

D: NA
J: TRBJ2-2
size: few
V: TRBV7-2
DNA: TGTGCCAGCAGCCAGACCGGGGGCGGGGAGCTGTTTTTT
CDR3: CASSQTGGGELFF

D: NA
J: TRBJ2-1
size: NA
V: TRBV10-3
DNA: TGTGCCACCCGCTCAATGGACAATGAGCAGTTCTTC
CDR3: CATRSMDNEQFF

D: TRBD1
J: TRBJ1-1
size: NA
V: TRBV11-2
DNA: TGTGCCAGCAGCTTAGTGACAGGGGGCTGGACCACTGAAGCTTTCTTT
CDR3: CASSLVTGGWTTEAFF

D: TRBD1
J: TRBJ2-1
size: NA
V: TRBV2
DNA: TGTGCCAGCAGTGAACAGGGGGTTTCAAATGAGCAGTTCTTC
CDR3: CASSEQGVSNEQFF

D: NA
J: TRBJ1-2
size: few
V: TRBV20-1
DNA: TGCAGTGCTAGAGATCCTGCAGAAAACTATGGCTACACCTTC
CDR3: CSARDPAENYGYTF

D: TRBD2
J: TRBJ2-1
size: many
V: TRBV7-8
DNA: TGTGCCAGCAGCCTTACCGGGGGGTACAATGAGCAGTTCTTC
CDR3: CASSLTGGYNEQFF

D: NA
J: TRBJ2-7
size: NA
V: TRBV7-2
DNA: TGTGCCAGCAGCTTAGGTGGGACTTCCTACTACGAGCAGTACTTC
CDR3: CASSLGGTSYYEQYF

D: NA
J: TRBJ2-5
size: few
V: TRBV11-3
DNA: TGTGCCAGCAGCTTGTCTGGGAGCCGTGAAGAGACCCAGTACTTC
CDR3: CASSLSGSREETQYF

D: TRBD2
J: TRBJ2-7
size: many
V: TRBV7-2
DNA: TGTGCCAGCAGCTCCCGCCAAGCGGGAGCCGGCAACGAGCAGTACTTC
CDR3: CASSSRQAGAGNEQYF

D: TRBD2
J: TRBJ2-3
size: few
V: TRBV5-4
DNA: TGTGCCAGCAGCTTGGCGAGACTAGCGGGAGGGCCAGATACGCAGTATTTT
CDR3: CASSLARLAGGPDTQYF

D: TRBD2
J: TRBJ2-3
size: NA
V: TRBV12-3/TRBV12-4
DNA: TGTGCCAGCAGTTTGATAGCGGGGGCGACAGATACGCAGTATTTT
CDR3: CASSLIAGATDTQYF

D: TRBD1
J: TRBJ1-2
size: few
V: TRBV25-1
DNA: TGTGCCAGCAGTCGACAGGGGGCGATGGGCTACACCTTC
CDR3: CASSRQGAMGYTF

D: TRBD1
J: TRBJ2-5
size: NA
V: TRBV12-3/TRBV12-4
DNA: TGTGCCAGCACCCCCATGGGACAGAGGGAGACCCAGTACTTC
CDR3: CASTPMGQRETQYF

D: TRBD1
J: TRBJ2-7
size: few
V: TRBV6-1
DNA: TGTGCCAGCAGTGTCCGAGAAAGGACAGGGGGCTCCTACGAGCAGTACTTC
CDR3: CASSVRERTGGSYEQYF

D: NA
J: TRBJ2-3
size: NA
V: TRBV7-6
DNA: TGTGCCAGCAGCTTCGGTGGGGGTCCCACAGAGGCGCAGTATTTT
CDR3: CASSFGGGPTEAQYF

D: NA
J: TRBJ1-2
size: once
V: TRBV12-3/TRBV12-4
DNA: TGTGCCAGCAGTTTACTCCGCTATGGCTACACCTTC
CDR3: CASSLLRYGYTF

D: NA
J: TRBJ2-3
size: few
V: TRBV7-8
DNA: TGTGCCAGCAACAGACAGTCTGTAGATACGCAGTATTTT
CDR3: CASNRQSVDTQYF

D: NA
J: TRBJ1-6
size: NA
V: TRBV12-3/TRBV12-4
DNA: TGTGCCAGCAGTTCGCGGTCCGGGCATTCACCCCTCCACTTT
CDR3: CASSSRSGHSPLHF

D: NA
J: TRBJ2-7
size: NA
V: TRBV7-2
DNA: TGTGCCAGCAGCTCACCCCGCGGGGCCTATGGCGAGCAGTACTTC
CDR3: CASSSPRGAYGEQYF

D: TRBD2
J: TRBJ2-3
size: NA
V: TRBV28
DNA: TGTGCCAGCCGAGCTAGCGGGGCCGGCACAGATAAGCAGTATTTT
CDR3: CASRASGAGTDKQYF

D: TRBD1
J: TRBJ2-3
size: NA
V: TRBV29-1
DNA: TGCAGCGCACGGGACAGCTCGATCACAGATACGCAGTATTTT
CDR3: CSARDSSITDTQYF

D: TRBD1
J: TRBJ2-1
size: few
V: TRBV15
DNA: TGTGCCACCAGCAGGGGGGACAACAGGGGCAATGAGCAGTTCTTC
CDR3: CATSRGDNRGNEQFF

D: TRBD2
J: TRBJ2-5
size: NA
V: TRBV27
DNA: TGTGCCAGCAGTCCGCTAGCGGGAGGGCCACAGGGAGAGACCCAGTACTTC
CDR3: CASSPLAGGPQGETQYF

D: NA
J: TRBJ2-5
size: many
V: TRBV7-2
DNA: TGTGCCAGCAGCCATACGCGGGGTGGAGGACAAGAGACCCAGTACTTC
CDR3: CASSHTRGGGQETQYF

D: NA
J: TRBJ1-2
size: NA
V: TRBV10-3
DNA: TGTGCCATCAGTGTAGGAGGCCAGGGCTATGGCTACACCTTC
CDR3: CAISVGGQGYGYTF

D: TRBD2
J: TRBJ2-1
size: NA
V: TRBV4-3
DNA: TGCGCCAGCAGGCGGACTAGCGGGAGCGTTACAGAGCAGTTCTTC
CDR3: CASRRTSGSVTEQFF

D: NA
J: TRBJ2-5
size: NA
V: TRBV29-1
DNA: TGCAGCGTTGACCCGGAGACCCAGTACTTC
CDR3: CSVDPETQYF

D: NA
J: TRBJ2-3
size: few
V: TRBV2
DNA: TGTGCCAGCAGTGAAGCCGGCTCTGGATCTTTTTCTAGCACAGATACGCAGTATTTT
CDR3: CASSEAGSGSFSSTDTQYF

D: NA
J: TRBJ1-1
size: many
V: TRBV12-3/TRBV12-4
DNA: TGTGCCAGCAGTTTATATCGGGGCACTGAAGCTTTCTTT
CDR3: CASSLYRGTEAFF

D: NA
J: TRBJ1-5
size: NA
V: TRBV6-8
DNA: TGTGCCAGCAGCCGTAGTAGGTCAGGCCCCCGGGACTCTCATCAGCCCCAGCATTTT
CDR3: CASSRSRSGPRDSHQPQHF

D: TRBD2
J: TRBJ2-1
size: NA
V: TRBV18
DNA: TGTGCCAGCTCACCCCGTCAAGCGGGAGGAAATGAGCAGTTCTTC
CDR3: CASSPRQAGGNEQFF

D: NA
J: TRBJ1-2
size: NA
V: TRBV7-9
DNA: TGTGCCAGCAGCTTATTTCCGGTTCGGGAGTCTGGTGGCTACACCTTC
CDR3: CASSLFPVRESGGYTF

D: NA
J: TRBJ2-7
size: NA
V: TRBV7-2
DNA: TGTGCCAGCAGCCCCCACTATCAGCAGTACTTC
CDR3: CASSPHYQQYF

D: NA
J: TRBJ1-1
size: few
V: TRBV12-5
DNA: TGTGCTAGTGGTTGGGGGGACGGGCTGAGGACTGAAGCTTTCTTT
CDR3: CASGWGDGLRTEAFF

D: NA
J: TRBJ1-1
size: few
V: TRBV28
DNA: TGTGCCAGCACCTCTGTCGGGGTGCTGGTTACTGAAGCTTTCTTT
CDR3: CASTSVGVLVTEAFF

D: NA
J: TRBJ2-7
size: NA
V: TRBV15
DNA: TGTGCCACCAGCGATCGAAAGGGCTCCTACGAGCAGTACTTC
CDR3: CATSDRKGSYEQYF

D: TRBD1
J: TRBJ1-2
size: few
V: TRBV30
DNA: TGTGCCTGGAGTCGAGACAGGGAGAATGGCTACACCTTC
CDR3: CAWSRDRENGYTF

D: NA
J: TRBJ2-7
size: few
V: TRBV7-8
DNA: TGTGCCAGCAGCCCCCCCGGGGCTTTATACGAGCAGTACTTC
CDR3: CASSPPGALYEQYF

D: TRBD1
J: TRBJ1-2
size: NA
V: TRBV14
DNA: TGTGCCAGCAGCCACTCATGGACAGGGGAAGATGGCTACACCTTC
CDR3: CASSHSWTGEDGYTF

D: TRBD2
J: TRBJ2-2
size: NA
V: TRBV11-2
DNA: TGTGCCAGCAGCTGGAATAAAGCGGGAGGGACCACCGGGGAGCTGTTTTTT
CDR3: CASSWNKAGGTTGELFF

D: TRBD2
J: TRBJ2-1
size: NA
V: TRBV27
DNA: TGTGCCAGCAGTTTACTAACTAGCGGCGCTTACAATGAGCAGTTCTTC
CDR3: CASSLLTSGAYNEQFF

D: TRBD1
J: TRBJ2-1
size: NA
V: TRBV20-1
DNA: TGCAGTGCTAGAGACCCGGGACAGTCCTACAATGAGCAGTTCTTC
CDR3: CSARDPGQSYNEQFF

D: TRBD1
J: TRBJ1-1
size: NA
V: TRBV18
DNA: TGTGCCAGGGCCCGGGACAGTAACACTGAAGCTTTCTTT
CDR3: CARARDSNTEAFF

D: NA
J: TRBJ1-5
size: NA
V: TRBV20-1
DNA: TGCAGTGCCCCACAGAGGGGAGGAAACAATCAGCCCCAGCATTTT
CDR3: CSAPQRGGNNQPQHF

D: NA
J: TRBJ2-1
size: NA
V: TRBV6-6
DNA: TGTGCCAGCAGCCAGGAGCGCCAGCAGTTCTTC
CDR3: CASSQERQQFF

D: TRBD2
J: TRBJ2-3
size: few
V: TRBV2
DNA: TGTGCCAGCAGTGAACTAGCGGGGGGCCTTGATACGCAGTATTTT
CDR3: CASSELAGGLDTQYF

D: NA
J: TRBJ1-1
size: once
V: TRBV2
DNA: TGTGCCAGCAGTCAGGGCCCGGACACTGAAGCTTTCTTT
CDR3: CASSQGPDTEAFF

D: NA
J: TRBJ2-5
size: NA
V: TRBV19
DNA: TGTGCCAGTAGCCTATCAAGGCCCCGAGAGACCCAGTACTTC
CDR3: CASSLSRPRETQYF

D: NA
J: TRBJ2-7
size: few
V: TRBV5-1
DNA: TGCGCCGGTCATTGGGGGCCTCCCCACTACGAGCAGTACTTC
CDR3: CAGHWGPPHYEQYF

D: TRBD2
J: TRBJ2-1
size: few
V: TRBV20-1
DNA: TGCAGTGCTAACACAGCGGGAGGGCCAAGTGAGCAGTTCTTC
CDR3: CSANTAGGPSEQFF